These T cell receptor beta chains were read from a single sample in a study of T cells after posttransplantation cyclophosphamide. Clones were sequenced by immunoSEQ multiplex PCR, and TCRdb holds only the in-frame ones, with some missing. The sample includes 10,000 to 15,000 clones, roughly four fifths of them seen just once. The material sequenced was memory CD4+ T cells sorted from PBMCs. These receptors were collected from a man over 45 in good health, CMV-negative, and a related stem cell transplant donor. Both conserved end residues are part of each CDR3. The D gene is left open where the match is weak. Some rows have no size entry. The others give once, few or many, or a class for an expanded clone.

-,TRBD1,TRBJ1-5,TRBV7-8,TGTGCCAGCAGGGGACAGGAGGATCAGCCCCAGCATTTT,CASRGQEDQPQHF
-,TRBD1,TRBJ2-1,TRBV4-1,TGCGCCAGCAGCCAAGGGACAGGGGTGAACAATGAGCAGTTCTTC,CASSQGTGVNNEQFF
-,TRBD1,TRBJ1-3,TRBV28,TGTGCCAGCAGCCGCCCAGGGGGCGCGCTGGGAAACACCATATATTTT,CASSRPGGALGNTIYF
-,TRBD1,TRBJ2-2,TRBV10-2,TGCGCCAGCTGTCCGGGACAGGGCACCGGGGAGCTGTTTTTT,CASCPGQGTGELFF
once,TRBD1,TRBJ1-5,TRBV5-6,TGTGCCAGCAGCTTGGGCGACAGGGATCAGCCCCAGCATTTT,CASSLGDRDQPQHF
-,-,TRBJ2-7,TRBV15,TGTGCCACCAGCGCGGGGACGGGGAGGAGGGACGAGCAGTACTTC,CATSAGTGRRDEQYF
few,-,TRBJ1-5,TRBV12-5,TGTGCTAGTGGTTCCACAAGGGGGGGATACAGCAATCAGCCCCAGCATTTT,CASGSTRGGYSNQPQHF
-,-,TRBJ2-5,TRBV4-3,TGCGCCAGCAGCCAAGATCTTGGTGGGCAGGCTAGCGAGACCCAGTACTTC,CASSQDLGGQASETQYF
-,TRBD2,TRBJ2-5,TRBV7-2,TGTGCCAGCAGCTTACTAGCGGGGGGGGCGGGGGAGACCCAGTACTTC,CASSLLAGGAGETQYF
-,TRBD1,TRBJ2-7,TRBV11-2,TGTGCCAGCACCAAAGACCCAGGACAGGTGTACGAGCAGTACTTC,CASTKDPGQVYEQYF
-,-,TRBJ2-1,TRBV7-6,TGTGCCAGCAGCTTAACAGGGCCCGAGCAGTTCTTC,CASSLTGPEQFF
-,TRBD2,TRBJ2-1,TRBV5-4,TGTGCCAGCCGCAAGACTAGCGGGGGGGCAAACTACAATGAGCAGTTCTTC,CASRKTSGGANYNEQFF
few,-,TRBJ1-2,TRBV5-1,TGCGCCAGCAGCCCGGAAGCACAGTATGGCTACACCTTC,CASSPEAQYGYTF
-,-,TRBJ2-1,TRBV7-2,TGTGCCAGCAGCTTATCTAGTGGGGCACAATCTGAGCAGTTCTTC,CASSLSSGAQSEQFF
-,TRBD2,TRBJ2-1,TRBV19,TGTGCCAGTAGTTCGGGACTAGCGGCACAATATGGAGGCTACAATGAGCAGTTCTTC,CASSSGLAAQYGGYNEQFF
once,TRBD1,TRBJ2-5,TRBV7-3,TGTGCCAGCAGCAAGGGACAGGGGAAACGAGAGACCCAGTACTTC,CASSKGQGKRETQYF
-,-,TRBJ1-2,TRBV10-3,TGTGCCATCAGTGAACAGGGCCCTGCTAACTATGGCTACACCTTC,CAISEQGPANYGYTF
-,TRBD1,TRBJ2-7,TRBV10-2,TGCGCCAGCAGTGACCGACAGGGATCCTACGAGCAGTACTTC,CASSDRQGSYEQYF
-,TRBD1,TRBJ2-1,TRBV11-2,TGTGCCAGCAGCTCTTACACAGGGGGAGGTGAGCAGTTCTTC,CASSSYTGGGEQFF
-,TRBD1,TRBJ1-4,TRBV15,TGTGCCACCAGCATCATCGGGACAGGGGGCGGAAAACTGTTTTTT,CATSIIGTGGGKLFF
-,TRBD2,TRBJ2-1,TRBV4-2,TGTGCCAGCAGCCCGGCCGGGACTAGTGAATATGAGCAGTTCTTC,CASSPAGTSEYEQFF
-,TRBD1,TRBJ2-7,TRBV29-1,TGCAGCGTTCAGGGGGCAGGATCCTACGAGCAGTACTTC,CSVQGAGSYEQYF
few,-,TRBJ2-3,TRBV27,TGTGCCAGCAGTACACCCTACAGGGCAGATACGCAGTATTTT,CASSTPYRADTQYF
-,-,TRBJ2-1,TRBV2,TGTGCCAGCTTAGCAGAAGCGGGCAATGAGCAGTTCTTC,CASLAEAGNEQFF
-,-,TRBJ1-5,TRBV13,TGTGCCAGCAGCCAGCACGGGCAGCCCCAGCATTTT,CASSQHGQPQHF
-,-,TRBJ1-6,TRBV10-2,TGCGCCAGCGAGCCTGGGGGCGGGGGCGATTTTTCACCCCTCCACTTT,CASEPGGGGDFSPLHF
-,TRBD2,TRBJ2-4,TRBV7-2,TGTGCCAGCAGCTTAACGAGCGGGGCCAGGGCCAAAAACATTCAGTACTTC,CASSLTSGARAKNIQYF
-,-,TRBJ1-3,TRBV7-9,TGTGCCAGCAGCCGAGAAGGAAACACCATATATTTT,CASSREGNTIYF
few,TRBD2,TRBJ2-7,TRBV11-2,TGTGCCAGCAGCCCGGGACTAGCGGGCTACGAGCAGTACTTC,CASSPGLAGYEQYF
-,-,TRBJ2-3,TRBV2,TGTGCCATCCTCAGAGGGACGAGGGGGAATACGCAGTATTTT,CAILRGTRGNTQYF
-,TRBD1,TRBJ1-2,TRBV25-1,TGTGCCAGCAGTGACGACAGGGGAGCACATGGCTACACCTTC,CASSDDRGAHGYTF
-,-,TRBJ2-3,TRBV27,TGTGCCAGCAGACCGGACAGTACAGATACGCAGTATTTT,CASRPDSTDTQYF
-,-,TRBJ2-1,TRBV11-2,TGTGCCAGCAGCCGGATGGGACAAAAGCAGTTCTTC,CASSRMGQKQFF
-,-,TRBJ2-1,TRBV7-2,TGTGCCAGCACCCTGTCCGGTTACTACAATGAGCAGTTCTTC,CASTLSGYYNEQFF
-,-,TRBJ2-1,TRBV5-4,TGTGCCAGCAGTTGGGTAGCGTCTTCCTACAATGAGCAGTTCTTC,CASSWVASSYNEQFF
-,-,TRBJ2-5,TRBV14,TGTGCCAGCAGCCGTAGCGGCCAAGGGACCCAGTACTTC,CASSRSGQGTQYF
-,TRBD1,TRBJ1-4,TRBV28,TGTGCCAGCAGTTTTCCGGGGACAGGGAGGGAAAAACTGTTTTTT,CASSFPGTGREKLFF
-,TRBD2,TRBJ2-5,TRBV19,TGTGCCAGTAGTATAGGACTAGCGGCGGGGACCCAGTACTTC,CASSIGLAAGTQYF